This T cell receptor beta chain was retrieved from a study of T cell responses to AZD1222 COVID-19 vaccine. Notes on the study in general: Two AZD1222 administrations were followed by greater Spike-specific TCR breadth and depth.

In regard to this clone: Its antigen is as yet unknown.

Sequenced by immunoSEQ multiplex PCR; TCRdb stores in-frame clones only, minus some. The top ten hold 2% to 3% of the sample, which has about 120,000 clones, about 85% seen once. CDR3 length: 14 amino acids. Per germline, CDR1 MNHNY and CDR2 SVGAGI (reference sequence). The J segment lost 8 bases and the V segment lost 6 bases, leaving 8 bases of the junction unmatched. The gene calls are TRBV6-6 and TRBJ1-2, with 11 bases aligning to TRBD1. This sequence was found in an adult who received the AZD1222 COVID-19 vaccine. The source was peripheral blood, collected 28 days after the second AZD1222 dose. CDR3 sequence (DNA): TGTGCCAGCAGCTGGACAGGGGGCTCGGGCGGCTACACCTTC. This translates into CASSWTGGSGGYTF.